What follows are 8 T cell receptor beta chains derived from one specimen sequenced in a study of technical replicates of blood from a few donors. Repertoires were generated with immunoSEQ multiplex PCR, while TCRdb's copy carries only in-frame clones and drops some. This sample yields roughly 15,000 clones, of which approximately 80% are seen a single time; about 12% belongs to the top ten. The sequenced material came from PBMCs. All receptors come from a human donor in good health.

This rearrangement joins TRBV4-1 to TRBJ2-1; 7 nucleotides agree with TRBD2. V was clipped by 4 bases and J by 3 bases; unmatched bases: 6. The CDR3 is made up of 15 amino acids. Germline V CDR1 and CDR2: MGHRA, YSYEKL. CDR3: CASSPGERGYNEQFF. In nucleotides, the CDR3 is TGCGCCAGCAGCCCGGGAGAGCGGGGCTACAATGAGCAGTTCTTC.

This chain connects TRBV11-2 to TRBJ2-1, with D possibly being TRBD2 (5 bases). The CDR3 has 12 residues. V gave up 2 bases and J gave up 10 bases, with 9 bases separating them. CDR1 and CDR2 (germline): SGHAT, FQNNGV. The CDR3 reads CASSLSSFEQFF. The CDR3 DNA reads as TGTGCCAGCAGCTTATCTAGCTTCGAGCAGTTCTTC. The full variable domain, completed using reference TRBV11-2 and TRBJ2-1, is EAGVAQSPRYKIIEKRQSVAFWCNPISGHATLYWYQQILGQGPKLLIQFQNNGVVDDSQLPKDRFSAERLKGVDSTLKIQPAKLEDSAVYLCASSLSSFEQFFGPGTRLTVL.

This chain links TRBV7-9 with TRBJ2-7; 7 bases fit TRBD2. This CDR3 contains 13 residues. CDR1 and CDR2 from the germline V gene are SEHNR and FQNEAQ (reference sequence). The J segment lost 7 bases and the V segment lost 5 bases, leaving 8 bases of the junction unmatched. The CDR3 sequence: CASSPRGVGEQYF. The DNA for the CDR3 is TGTGCCAGCAGCCCACGGGGGGTGGGAGAGCAGTACTTC.

This clone was seen more than once but under ten times. This chain uses TRBV27 with TRBJ2-7, with TRBD1 identical over 9 bases. The V gene end was trimmed by 5 bases and the J gene end by 4 bases; junction bases not matched to a gene: 9. This CDR3 has 15 residues. CDR1 MNHEY and CDR2 SMNVEV come from the germline V gene (reference sequence). The CDR3 DNA sequence: TGTGCCAGCAGTCCCCGGGGACAGGGAGAATACGAGCAGTACTTC. This sequence encodes CASSPRGQGEYEQYF.

The chain has TRBV7-9 and TRBJ2-5; 9 bases fit TRBD2. The DNA end is a closer match to TRBJ2-7, so the J assignment may be wrong. The CDR3 length is 13 residues. The germline gives CDR1 SEHNR, CDR2 FQNEAQ (reference sequence). DNA for the CDR3: TGTGCCAGCAGCTCGGGACTAGCCGACGAGCAGTACTTC. It is translated as CASSSGLADEQYF.

The rearrangement links TRBV29-1 to TRBJ2-1; D perhaps matches TRBD2 (5 bases). This CDR3 region has 10 residues. The V end was cut by 7 bases, the J end by 6 bases, with 7 bases between. Looked up from germline, CDR1 is SQVTM and CDR2 is ANQGSEA. The DNA of the CDR3 is TGCAGCGCCGGACTCAATGAGCAGTTCTTC. This sequence encodes CSAGLNEQFF.

The chain employs TRBV6-5 and TRBJ2-1; D unclear. Germline CDR1 is MNHEY and CDR2 is SVGAGI. The CDR3 is made up of 14 amino acids. V was cut by 6 bases and J by 0 bases, with 9 bases left in between. The CDR3 sequence: CASSPFSSYNEQFF. The CDR3 DNA sequence: TGTGCCAGCAGCCCATTTAGCTCCTACAATGAGCAGTTCTTC.

This rearrangement joins TRBV27 to TRBJ2-1; the match to TRBD1 covers 10 bases. Germline values: CDR1 MNHEY, CDR2 SMNVEV (reference sequence). V dropped 6 bases and J dropped 6; count of bases not matched to a gene: 5. The CDR3 consists of 14 residues. CDR3 sequence (DNA): TGTGCCAGCAGGACGGGACAGGGGTTCAATGAGCAGTTCTTC. It yields the protein CASRTGQGFNEQFF.